Shown below are 32 T cell receptor beta chains from a single sample sequenced in a study of T cells in Graves' hyperthyroidism and ophthalmopathy. Amplified regions were TCR beta CDR3 sequences from RNA transcripts. RT-PCR in the first round (using the HTBI primer set) targeted the TCR CDR3. TCRdb independently ran MiXCR on the multiplex PCR reads; one entry per CDR3 protein. The top ten clones hold around 17% of a sample with 500,000 or so distinct CDR3 sequences, 17% of them seen once. Input material: blood. The receptors originated from a young woman with Graves' ophthalmopathy.

This clonotype was seen once. Possible read error: a much larger clone is one base away. This chain connects TRBV10-3 to TRBJ1-1; TRBD1 agrees at 8 bases. Per the germline V gene, CDR1 is ENHRY and CDR2 is SYGVKD. CDR3 length: 15 amino acids. This CDR3 is CTIRPNPTGVIEAFF. In DNA form, the CDR3 reads TGTACCATCAGACCCAATCCGACAGGGGTGATTGAAGCTTTCTTT.

This clonotype turned up a few times. The rearrangement joins TRBV6-2 or TRBV6-3 to TRBJ1-5; the D is unclear. V shed 0 bases and J shed 0 bases, with 18 bases lying between them. The CDR3 runs 19 residues. Germline lookup yields CDR1 MNHEY and CDR2 SVGEGT. CDR3 in amino acids: CASSYSKKHGKNSNQPQHF. The DNA for the CDR3 is TGTGCCAGCAGTTACTCGAAGAAGCACGGGAAAAATAGCAATCAGCCCCAGCATTTT.

The genes are TRBV20-1 and TRBJ1-3; tentative D call: TRBD1 (5 bases). The CDR3 has 18 residues. Trimming removed 0 bases at V and 3 bases at J, with 21 bases between. Per germline, CDR1 DFQATT and CDR2 SNEGSKA (reference sequence). The CDR3 loop reads CSARDFSGTASDGNTIYF. The CDR3 nucleotides are TGCAGTGCTAGAGATTTTTCAGGGACGGCCTCGGATGGAAACACCATATATTTT.

DNA of the CDR3: TGCGCCAGCAGCGAAACAGGGCAGAGTCCTTACGAGCAGTACTTC. Translated: CASSETGQSPYEQYF. This sequence joins TRBV5-1 and TRBJ2-7; possibly TRBD1 for D (6 bases). Germline CDR1 and CDR2: SGHRS and YFSETQ. V was clipped by 4 bases and J by 4 bases, with 18 bases between them. The CDR3 has 15 amino acids. The full variable domain, rest sourced from reference TRBV5-1 and TRBJ2-7, is KAGVTQTPRYLIKTRGQQVTLSCSPISGHRSVSWYQQTPGQGLQFLFEYFSETQRNKGNFPGRFSGRQFSNSRSEMNVSTLELGDSALYLCASSETGQSPYEQYFGPGTRLTVT.

This clonotype was counted between two and nine times. This chain links TRBV15 with TRBJ1-4; no firm D call. V was shortened by 0 bases and J by 8 bases, with 13 bases between the two germline ends. The germline gives CDR1 LNHNV, CDR2 YYDKDF (reference sequence). The length of the CDR3 is 15 residues. As DNA, the CDR3 is TGTGCCACCAGCAGAGATTTACAGAAGAGCGAAAAACTGTTTTTT. Translation: CATSRDLQKSEKLFF.

This clonotype was detected a few times. V and J are TRBV7-9 and TRBJ2-1, with 7 positions matching TRBD1. Germline assignment: CDR1 SEHNR and CDR2 FQNEAQ (reference sequence). This CDR3 spans 20 amino acids. V trimming: 4 bases; J trimming: 0 bases; junction bases outside the gene matches: 18. The CDR3 DNA is TGTGCCAGCAGCTCCCCCCGCACCCGACAGGGCGGTAGCTCCTACAATGAGCAGTTCTTC. The encoded protein is CASSSPRTRQGGSSYNEQFF.

This clonotype was recorded many times. CDR3 in amino acids: CASSHKTTRSEAFF. The CDR3 coding sequence is TGTGCCAGCAGCCACAAAACGACAAGATCGGAAGCTTTCTTT. V gene TRBV3-1 combines with J gene TRBJ1-1; the D is unclear. V dropped 3 bases and J dropped 8 bases, with 16 bases sitting between them. Germline V gene sequence: CDR1 LGHDT, CDR2 YNNKEL (reference sequence). The CDR3 runs to 14 residues.

This chain uses TRBV5-1 with TRBJ1-2, with a possible D match to TRBD1 (5 bases). Trimming stripped 3 bases from V and 5 bases from J, with 11 bases between. Germline V gene lookup returns CDR1 SGHRS and CDR2 YFSETQ. The CDR3 extends over 13 amino acids. For the CDR3, the DNA is TGCGCCAGCAGCTATGACAGAACGTATGGCTACACCTTC. Translated: CASSYDRTYGYTF.

Remarks on this clonotype: Given a much more abundant clone one base away, this may be a read error. The chain recombines TRBV15 with TRBJ2-3; D may correspond to TRBD1 or TRBD2 (5 bases each). Trimming took 1 base from V and 4 from J, leaving 15 bases between them. Germline CDR1 is LNHNV and CDR2 is YYDKDF (reference sequence). This CDR3 region has 16 residues. CDR3 nucleotides: TGTGCCACCAGCAGAGCGCCGGGACCGAGCGCAGATACGCAGTATTTT. Protein product: CATSRAPGPSADTQYF.

The gene calls are TRBV20-1 and TRBJ1-2, with 10 bases aligning to TRBD1. The CDR3 has 10 residues. The V gene's germline CDR1 is DFQATT and CDR2 SNEGSKA (reference sequence). This CDR3 is CGTGEVGYTF. For the CDR3, the DNA is TGCGGGACAGGGGAGGTCGGCTACACCTTC.

In this sample, this clonotype turned up many times. The chain carries TRBV5-1 and TRBJ1-6; no clear D. CDR3 size: 12 residues. The germline V and J ends were trimmed by 4 bases and 8 bases, with 7 bases remaining between them. Germline lookup yields CDR1 SGHRS and CDR2 YFSETQ. CDR3: CASSPDHSPLHF. In DNA, the CDR3 is TGCGCCAGCAGCCCGGACCATTCACCCCTCCACTTT. Full variable domain (rest looked up from reference TRBV5-1 and TRBJ1-6): KAGVTQTPRYLIKTRGQQVTLSCSPISGHRSVSWYQQTPGQGLQFLFEYFSETQRNKGNFPGRFSGRQFSNSRSEMNVSTLELGDSALYLCASSPDHSPLHFGNGTRLTVT.

The chain recombines TRBV6-1 with TRBJ1-2; D gene unclear. V lost 5 bases and J 1 base, leaving 11 bases between the germline ends. The CDR3 length is 14 residues. Per the germline V gene, CDR1 is MNHNS and CDR2 is SASEGT. CDR3 amino acids: CASSFLSLNYGYTF. Here the CDR3 DNA reads TGTGCCAGCAGTTTCCTCAGTCTTAACTATGGCTACACCTTC.

The rearrangement joins TRBV9 to TRBJ2-3; TRBD2 matches 8 bases. Germline V gene lookup returns CDR1 SGDLS and CDR2 YYNGEE. This CDR3 spans 16 amino acids. V lost 0 bases and J lost 4; bases outside the gene matches: 7. Here the CDR3 DNA reads TGTGCCAGCAGCGTAGTAGGCGGGGGGATTTCAGATACGCAGTATTTT. This translates into CASSVVGGGISDTQYF.

This sequence joins TRBV29-1 and TRBJ2-3, with 8 positions matching TRBD2. Germline CDR1 and CDR2: SQVTM and ANQGSEA. The CDR3 contains 15 residues. V gave up 4 bases and J gave up 4 bases; unmatched junction bases: 10. The DNA of the CDR3 is TGCAGCGTTGTTTGGGCGGGAGGCTTCGCAGATACGCAGTATTTT. Protein: CSVVWAGGFADTQYF.

With regard to this clonotype: A much larger clonotype is one base distant, so this may be a read error. The rearrangement links TRBV12-3 or TRBV12-4 to TRBJ2-2, with D perhaps given as TRBD1 or TRBD2 (5 bases each). The V end was cut by 3 bases, the J end by 3 bases, with 14 bases between. The CDR3 sequence is 16 residues long. CDR3 in DNA: TGTGCCAGCAGTTTCGGGACCCCAATCCACACCGGGGAGCTGTTTTTT. This translates into CASSFGTPIHTGELFF.

This clonotype was seen repeatedly, ten times or more. The chain carries TRBV29-1 and TRBJ2-1; D possibly uses TRBD1 or TRBD2 (5 bases each). Germline lookup yields CDR1 SQVTM and CDR2 ANQGSEA. Trimming left V 3 bases short and J 8 bases short, with 14 bases between. The CDR3 is made up of 13 amino acids. The CDR3 reads CSVEVDGADEQFF. The CDR3 DNA reads as TGCAGCGTTGAGGTGGACGGGGCGGATGAGCAGTTCTTC.

This clonotype was recorded many times. The genes are TRBV6-1 and TRBJ1-2; D unresolved. The ends were cut back, 6 bases at V and 3 bases at J, with 17 bases in the middle. Germline V gene sequence: CDR1 MNHNS, CDR2 SASEGT. The CDR3 spans 15 residues. The CDR3 sequence: CASSKPVVADYGYTF. The CDR3 DNA reads TGTGCCAGCAGCAAACCCGTGGTGGCAGACTATGGCTACACCTTC.

This clonotype came up many times. The J gene is TRBJ2-6, the V gene TRBV27, with D possibly matching TRBD1 (6 bases). Germline V gives CDR1 MNHEY, CDR2 SMNVEV (reference sequence). Trimming left V 5 bases short and J 1 base short, with 15 bases between. The CDR3 runs 17 residues. The CDR3 region is CASSPGQRASGANVLTF. DNA for the CDR3: TGTGCCAGCAGTCCCGGACAGAGGGCTTCTGGGGCCAACGTCCTGACTTTC.

This clonotype was seen ten or more times. CDR3 DNA sequence: TGTGCCAGCAGTCGGACGGACGGGGACCTCCACTTT. Its translation: CASSRTDGDLHF. This chain joins TRBV28 and TRBJ1-6; D ambiguous. Trimming took off 5 bases at V and 15 bases at J, with 14 bases between the two ends. CDR1 is MDHEN and CDR2 is SYDVKM in the germline V gene. The CDR3 spans 12 residues.

This clonotype has at least ten counts. The chain employs TRBV7-8 and TRBJ1-1; D unclear. Germline CDR1 reads SGHVS; CDR2 reads FQNEAQ. The CDR3 totals 14 residues. V was shortened by 1 base and J by 1 base, with 7 bases between the two germline ends. The CDR3, as DNA: TGTGCCAGCAGCTTAGGAGTCGGGAACACTGAAGCTTTCTTT. Protein product: CASSLGVGNTEAFF.

The genes are TRBV6-1 and TRBJ1-5, with 7 bases that match TRBD1. The CDR3 length is 14 residues. J lost 6 bases, V lost 5 bases, and 7 bases had no gene match. CDR1 and CDR2 (germline): MNHNS, SASEGT. The CDR3 sequence is CASSQQGRSQPQHF. CDR3 DNA sequence: TGTGCCAGCAGTCAACAGGGGAGAAGTCAGCCCCAGCATTTT.

The chain joins TRBV2 to TRBJ2-1, with D uncertain. Trimming stripped 1 base from V and 0 bases from J, with 10 bases between. Germline V gives CDR1 SNHLY, CDR2 FYNNEI. This CDR3 comprises 16 residues. DNA of the CDR3: TGTGCCAGCAGTGAAGGATACGGTTACTCCTACAATGAGCAGTTCTTC. As protein: CASSEGYGYSYNEQFF.

The V call is TRBV19, the J call TRBJ1-5; unclear D gene. V gave up 6 bases and J gave up 0 bases, with 9 bases separating them. This CDR3 contains 14 residues. Germline assignment: CDR1 LNHDA and CDR2 SQIVND (reference sequence). The CDR3 is CASRADNSNQPQHF. For the CDR3, the DNA is TGTGCCAGTAGGGCTGATAATAGCAATCAGCCCCAGCATTTT.

The genes are TRBV3-1 and TRBJ1-1; D might be TRBD1 (5 bases). The CDR3 runs to 13 residues. CDR1 LGHDT and CDR2 YNNKEL come from the germline V gene (reference sequence). The V end was cut by 3 bases, the J end by 4 bases, with 9 bases between. The CDR3 reads CASSQRGGTEAFF. CDR3 nucleotide sequence: TGTGCCAGCAGCCAGCGGGGGGGCACTGAAGCTTTCTTT. Full variable domain (missing parts from reference TRBV3-1 and TRBJ1-1): DTAVSQTPKYLVTQMGNDKSIKCEQNLGHDTMYWYKQDSKKFLKIMFSYNNKELIINETVPNRFSPKSPDKAHLNLHINSLELGDSAVYFCASSQRGGTEAFFGQGTRLTVV.

This clonotype was seen ten or more times. V and J are TRBV12-3 or TRBV12-4 and TRBJ2-1; D is possibly TRBD2 (7 bases). V lost 2 bases and J lost 0, with 20 bases in between. The CDR3 consists of 19 residues. DNA for the CDR3: TGTGCCAGCAGTTTATCGGGGGGCCTCCTATTTCGCTCCTACAATGAGCAGTTCTTC. It is translated as CASSLSGGLLFRSYNEQFF.

This clonotype was observed at least ten times. The chain joins TRBV28 to TRBJ2-3; 8 nucleotides agree with TRBD2. This CDR3 is built from 17 residues. Germline V lookup: CDR1 MDHEN, CDR2 SYDVKM. The V and J ends lost 5 bases and 5 bases, in that order; junction bases with no gene match: 15. CDR3: CASSPALSGTAGDTQYF. In DNA form, the CDR3 reads TGTGCCAGCAGTCCAGCTCTTAGCGGGACGGCGGGAGATACGCAGTATTTT.

This clonotype has at least ten counts. The chain couples TRBV5-1 to TRBJ1-5; D perhaps matches TRBD1 (5 bases). Trimming shortened V by 2 bases and J by 2 bases, and 11 bases separated the two germline ends. Germline CDR1 reads SGHRS; CDR2 reads YFSETQ. This CDR3 is built from 15 residues. CDR3 DNA sequence: TGCGCCAGCAGCTTTGGGGGTGAAGGCAATCAGCCCCAGCATTTT. It codes for CASSFGGEGNQPQHF.

This clonotype was counted at least ten times. The chain recombines TRBV6-1 with TRBJ2-7; no clear D gene. CDR1 and CDR2 (germline): MNHNS, SASEGT. V shed 5 bases and J shed 3 bases, with 11 bases lying between them. There are 13 residues in the CDR3. CDR3: CASSSLHRYEQYF. Here the CDR3 DNA reads TGTGCCAGCAGTTCCCTACATCGCTACGAGCAGTACTTC.

The chain is built from TRBV7-9 and TRBJ2-3; TRBD2 is a possible D gene (6 bases). The CDR3 loop spans 12 amino acids. The V and J ends lost 7 bases and 5 bases respectively, with 10 bases between them. Germline V gene sequence: CDR1 SEHNR, CDR2 FQNEAQ (reference sequence). The CDR3: CASMGREDTQYF. As DNA, the CDR3 is TGTGCCAGCATGGGGCGGGAAGATACGCAGTATTTT.

This clonotype was recorded many times. The chain's CDR3 is CASSLGGVRAFF. DNA of the CDR3: TGTGCCAGCAGTTTAGGTGGCGTACGGGCTTTCTTT. The rearrangement links TRBV12-3 or TRBV12-4 to TRBJ1-1; D is unclear. This CDR3 spans 12 amino acids. The V gene lost 1 base and the J gene lost 11 bases, with 11 bases spanning the gap.

V is TRBV2 and J is TRBJ1-1; no clear D. Germline CDR1 and CDR2: SNHLY and FYNNEI. With 2 bases removed from V and 1 base from J, the gap between germline ends came to 8 bases. CDR3 length: 14 amino acids. CDR3 nucleotide sequence: TGTGCCAGCAGTGAATTAACCAAGAACACTGAAGCTTTCTTT. This codes for CASSELTKNTEAFF.

This clonotype was observed at least ten times. The chain employs TRBV6-1 and TRBJ2-5; TRBD1 matches at 9 bases. The CDR3 runs to 15 residues. J was trimmed by 4 bases and V by 3 bases; bases with no gene match: 6. CDR1 and CDR2 from the germline V gene are MNHNS and SASEGT. CDR3 bases: TGTGCCAGCAGTGACGATCGGGGACAGGGAGAGACCCAGTACTTC. Amino acids: CASSDDRGQGETQYF.